This T cell receptor (beta chain) was recovered during a study of shared clonotypes between healthy human individuals (dated by TCRdb to 2020 to 2021). Regarding the research as a whole: The cohort included a few men and a couple of women between 18 and 49 years of age. Blood TCR repertoires of roughly 5 healthy adults were deeply sequenced to estimate repertoire size and the extent of clonotype sharing between individuals. Leukapheresis yielded between about 0.94 and 8.9 billion PBMCs per donor. For each donor, three plates each were used for CD4 naive and CD4 memory, two plates were used for CD8 naive, and one plate was used for CD8 memory. Different laboratories and diverse techniques were used to prepare libraries and sequence TCR repertoires, to increase sequencing depth and limit assay-specific biases. What the study reported, not specific to this receptor: Sampling was restricted to blood, and TCR repertoires in tissue are likely to differ from TCR repertoires in blood. Larger estimated clonotype richness was generally found for naive subsets than for memory subsets. Across a few donors, approximately 4.9% of naive CD4, 3% to 4% of naive CD8, around 2.1% of memory CD4, and under 0.45% of memory CD8 clonotypes were shared. Even with the large sequencing depth, rarefaction of the sorted-subset datasets indicated that sequencing was incomplete. Higher generation probabilities were observed for clonotypes shared by all four sorted-subset donors than for non-shared clonotypes. Based on pairwise subsampling, the degree of clonotype sharing among donors was expected to be affected by sequencing depth. Because the study included a small number of donors, the genetic and exposure-history diversity represented was limited.

Healthy HIV-negative adults with no recently reported acute infections or vaccinations were included as donors. All donors were Caucasian adults living in Nashville, Tennessee, USA. CD4+ T cells were enriched through magnetic negative selection, after which naive cells were positively selected on CD45RA and the remaining negative fraction served as the memory subset. Blood was obtained by leukapheresis, after which PBMCs were separated by Ficoll-Histopaque density gradient centrifugation and cryopreserved in liquid nitrogen vapor phase. Purity and quantity of every magnetically sorted T cell population were checked by analytical flow cytometry. Genomic DNA was isolated from every sorted fraction and measured by UV absorbance on a Nanodrop 2000c. Regarding this clone: What antigen it recognizes has not been identified. No qualities accompany the bases; no much larger clone lies one base away.

TCR CDR3 regions were amplified from genomic DNA by multiplex PCR using the deep immunoSEQ assay. Genomic DNA extracted from each cell subset was distributed evenly over all wells of several immunoSEQ 96-well plates, and each plate served as one replicate. Each replicate PCR for sorted subsets received around 0.2 ug genomic DNA, equal to about 30,000 T cell genomes. Purified libraries were measured with a Qubit 3.0 fluorometer, size-checked on a Bioanalyzer 2100, and measured again with the KAPA Library Quantification kit. Each immunoSEQ 96-well plate was sequenced on its own single-read 150-cycle Illumina NextSeq 550 flow cell. The paper's data handling went like this. The immunoSEQ output contained only junctional sequences without quality scores, so filtering could not match that applied to full-length reads. Sequences were annotated with PyIR, a Python wrapper for IgBLAST v1.9, and V/J genes and CDR3 were assigned using IMGT germline references. Reads were filtered out if the reads had weak V/J assignments (E-value above 1e-6), no CDR3, stop codons, out-of-frame junctions, or ambiguous translated residues. V3J clonotypes were defined by identical inferred V gene, J gene, and CDR3 amino acid sequence. Percentage overlap between repertoires was computed as shared unique clonotypes divided by the size of the smaller repertoire. Three approaches were used to assess repertoire richness: RTK rarefaction, the Chao1 estimator, and Recon v2.1 estimates of unobserved clonotypes. Generation probabilities for all TCRbeta clonotypes obtained by the gDNA method from several donors were computed using OLGA. The table comes from immuneACCESS by way of TCRdb, which keeps in-frame sequences with V and J called. Part of the clones is missing from these tables; in studies checked, under half for an unresolved V gene and the rest for unknown reasons. V and J calls and clone size are those listed in that table; D and trimming were worked out from the DNA. The sample has about 1.1 million clones on record, 60% to 80% of them singletons. The ten largest clones represent 0.85% to 1% of the sample.

The V end gives up 6 bases and the J end 3 bases, leaving 4 bases in the junction not matched to a gene. Spanning cysteine to phenylalanine, the CDR3 consists of 15 amino acids. The only DNA kept is the CDR3, 45 bases in frame from the first base. CDR1 and CDR2 were assigned from the germline V gene (reference sequence) as MNHEY and SMNVEV. The V and J segments used are TRBV27 and TRBJ2-1; 11 of the junction bases match TRBD1. The sequence was obtained from a man aged 18 to 30 in good health. Some clones in this sample may be carry-over from other donors' samples. Sequencing was performed on memory CD4+ T cells from PBMCs. In light of the paper, this sample's cell subset or site label describes: CD45RA-negative fraction. The CDR3 has the sequence CASRPGTGGYNEQFF. The nucleotide sequence is TGTGCCAGCAGACCCGGGACAGGGGGCTACAATGAGCAGTTCTTC.